This T cell receptor beta chain is from a study of T cells in Graves' hyperthyroidism and ophthalmopathy. This clonotype was seen ten or more times. TCR beta CDR3 region amplification was performed from RNA transcripts. The primer set for the first-round RT-PCR of the TCR CDR3 was HTBI. TCRdb redid the calling of the multiplex PCR reads with MiXCR, one entry per CDR3 protein. The table lists about 210,000 distinct CDR3 sequences, roughly a sixth of them singletons. This CDR3 contains 17 residues. In germline, CDR1 is SGHTA, CDR2 FQGNSA. V lost 5 bases and J lost 2; bases outside the gene matches: 14. Lactation, pregnancy, other autoimmune disease or uncontrolled infection led to exclusion of patients. PBMCs were collected from a roughly 10 ml volume of fresh peripheral blood.

What was sequenced was blood. The chain couples TRBV7-2 to TRBJ2-7; 8 nucleotides align to TRBD1. The receptor comes from a man aged 50 to 59 with Graves' hyperthyroidism. The CDR3 nucleotides are TGTGCCAGCAGCACAGGGGTCACGGGACAGGCAACCTACGAGCAGTACTTC. Protein product: CASSTGVTGQATYEQYF.